This T cell receptor beta chain originates from a study of Ad26.COV2.S vaccination and SARS-CoV-2 variants. Study overall: The authors gave Ad26.COV2.S intramuscularly, either once or twice 56 days apart.

Remarks on this clone: As yet, its antigen is unknown.

General study results and limits: Following vaccination, spike-specific CD8+ and CD4+ T cell responses reportedly exhibited substantial breadth. An underestimation of total T cell responses may have resulted from the TCR breadth and depth analyses.

V lost 3 bases and J lost 3; bases outside the gene matches: 5. Germline V CDR1 and CDR2: SGHNT, YYREEE (reference sequence). CDR3 length: 14 amino acids. Documented treatment: approximately 18 received Ad26.COV2.S at low or high dose, single or two shots; 5 received placebo; per-sample allocation not given. Sample collection was performed on day 63 after the first vaccine or placebo injection. The data were produced by immunoSEQ multiplex PCR, yet TCRdb's version contains in-frame clones alone and is incomplete. The sample lists roughly 400,000 clones, approximately 90% occurring once. V gene TRBV5-4 combines with J gene TRBJ2-7, with TRBD2 identical over 8 bases. The receptor's source is a person between 18 and 60 years old who received the Ad26.COV2.S COVID-19 vaccine or a placebo. The source was peripheral blood, collected in a trial of Ad26.COV2.S vaccine versus placebo. The CDR3: CASSSAGGGYEQYF. The CDR3 bases are TGTGCCAGCAGCTCAGCCGGGGGGGGCTACGAGCAGTACTTC. The full variable domain, completed using reference TRBV5-4 and TRBJ2-7, is ETGVTQSPTHLIKTRGQQVTLRCSSQSGHNTVSWYQQALGQGPQFIFQYYREEENGRGNFPPRFSGLQFPNYSSELNVNALELDDSALYLCASSSAGGGYEQYFGPGTRLTVT.